This T cell receptor (beta chain) derives from a study of T cells after yellow fever vaccination. Study at large: Some fractions had low cell numbers, and these were prepared with SMART-Seq v4 Ultra Low Input.

TCRdb reanalysed the 5' RACE reads using MiXCR and keeps one entry per CDR3 protein. The sample has approximately 180,000 distinct CDR3 sequences, roughly 6.4% seen once. Looked up from germline, CDR1 is LNHDA and CDR2 is SQIVND (reference sequence). Trimming cost V 5 bases and J 0 bases; bases outside gene matches: 8. CDR3 length: 16 residues. Overall study findings and caveats: Within FACS-sorted repertoires, abundant clonotypes contaminating from the bulk population could be present.

This clonotype was seen more than once but under ten times. Its antigen is unidentified. The chain carries TRBV19 and TRBJ2-5, with 8 bases fitting TRBD1. Sequenced material: CD4+ T cells sorted from PBMCs, taken on the day of the first yellow fever vaccination. The receptor comes from a man younger than 35 who received the YFV17D yellow fever vaccine. The DNA for the CDR3 is TGTGCCAGTAGTCGCGGACAGGGTATATACCAAGAGACCCAGTACTTC. This codes for CASSRGQGIYQETQYF. The whole variable domain, filled in from reference TRBV19 and TRBJ2-5, reads DGGITQSPKYLFRKEGQNVTLSCEQNLNHDAMYWYRQDPGQGLRLIYYSQIVNDFQKGDIAEGYSVSREKKESFPLTVTSAQKNPTAFYLCASSRGQGIYQETQYFGPGTRLLVL.